The clone carrying this T cell receptor beta chain has just a few counts. The data derive from a study of T-cell reconstitution after alpha-beta-depleted transplantation in children. V shed 8 bases and J shed 6 bases, with 19 bases lying between them. The CDR3 is 15 amino acids. TCRbeta library construction was performed incorporating unique molecular identifiers. One entry per CDR3 protein, called by TCRdb with MiXCR from the PCR reads. The table records about 610,000 distinct CDR3 sequences, over 9.5% of them present only once. The source is a human donor who donated a stem cell graft to a child with acute myeloid leukemia. Here the sequenced sample was PBMCs from the stem cell graft donor, taken from the stem cell graft. The chain has TRBV12-3 or TRBV12-4 and TRBJ1-4; a weak D match, TRBD1 (5 bases). CDR3 DNA sequence: TGTGCCAGCGGCAGGACACGACGTGGAGATGAAAAACTGTTTTTT. The encoded protein is CASGRTRRGDEKLFF.